This passage covers 21 T cell receptor beta chains from one sample sequenced in a study of T cell responses to AZD1222 COVID-19 vaccine. TCRdb's copy holds only in-frame clones and misses some; the assay was immunoSEQ multiplex PCR. The sample lists some 130,000 clones, over 75% occurring once. Sequencing was performed on peripheral blood, taken 28 days after the second dose of the MenACWY control vaccine. Receptor source: an adult who received the MenACWY meningococcal vaccine as a control.

This rearrangement joins TRBV19 to TRBJ2-2, with D possibly being TRBD2 (5 bases). The V and J ends lost 0 bases and 2 bases respectively, with 7 bases between them. Germline V gene data show CDR1 as LNHDA and CDR2 as SQIVND (reference sequence). The CDR3 contains 15 residues. CDR3 DNA sequence: TGTGCCAGTAGTATAGATGACTACAACACCGGGGAGCTGTTTTTT. Translated, it gives CASSIDDYNTGELFF.

This sequence joins TRBV19 and TRBJ1-5, with D possibly being TRBD1 (5 bases). Per the germline V gene, CDR1 is LNHDA and CDR2 is SQIVND (reference sequence). The germline V and J ends were trimmed by 3 bases and 6 bases, with 15 bases remaining between them. The CDR3 is 15 residues long. The chain's CDR3 is CASSIPPARGQPQHF. CDR3 in DNA: TGTGCCAGTAGTATCCCTCCCGCAAGGGGTCAGCCCCAGCATTTT.

The chain has TRBV2 and TRBJ1-4, with D possibly being TRBD1 (6 bases). Germline V gene sequence: CDR1 SNHLY, CDR2 FYNNEI. There are 15 residues in the CDR3. V was pared by 6 bases and J by 0 bases, with 11 bases between. The CDR3 here is CASRRTGSTNEKLFF. For the CDR3, the DNA is TGTGCCAGCAGGCGCACAGGGTCAACTAATGAAAAACTGTTTTTT.

This chain links TRBV11-3 with TRBJ2-1; D not certain. V was pared by 1 base and J by 5 bases, with 6 bases between. Germline CDR1 reads SGHNT; CDR2 reads YENEEA. The CDR3 sequence is 13 residues long. The CDR3 nucleotides are TGTGCCAGCAGCTTAGGTCGAGACAATGAGCAGTTCTTC. This gives the protein CASSLGRDNEQFF.

V gene TRBV7-3 combines with J gene TRBJ1-6; 7 positions match TRBD1. This CDR3 spans 16 amino acids. Germline V gives CDR1 SGHTA, CDR2 FQGTGA. Unmatched junction bases numbered 6, after V lost 0 bases and J lost 7 bases. The CDR3 DNA reads TGTGCCAGCAGCTTAACGACGACAGGGAGGAATTCACCCCTCCACTTT. Translation: CASSLTTTGRNSPLHF.

The chain carries TRBV19 and TRBJ1-3; D is unresolved. The CDR3 has 17 amino acids. Germline CDR1 and CDR2: LNHDA and SQIVND (reference sequence). Trimming took off 5 bases at V and 0 bases at J, with 17 bases between the two ends. The CDR3 coding sequence is TGTGCCAGTAGTCGAGGAGACATCCGCTACTCTGGAAACACCATATATTTT. This translates into CASSRGDIRYSGNTIYF.

The chain has TRBV4-1 and TRBJ1-3; D perhaps matches TRBD1 (5 bases). V lost 0 bases and J 0 bases, leaving 9 bases between the germline ends. Germline V lookup: CDR1 MGHRA, CDR2 YSYEKL. The CDR3 loop spans 16 amino acids. This CDR3 is CASSQDPGISGNTIYF. CDR3 nucleotide sequence: TGCGCCAGCAGCCAAGATCCAGGGATCTCTGGAAACACCATATATTTT.

The chain is built from TRBV11-2 and TRBJ1-5, with no clear D. Trimming left V 2 bases short and J 7 bases short, with 12 bases between. CDR3 length equals 14 residues. Germline-derived CDR1 and CDR2 are SGHAT and FQNNGV. The CDR3 DNA is TGTGCCAGCAGCTTAATCGGAGGGAGCCAGCCCCAGCATTTT. As protein: CASSLIGGSQPQHF.

This chain connects TRBV6-5 to TRBJ2-3; no clear D. CDR3 length equals 14 residues. Trimming stripped 7 bases from V and 6 bases from J, with 17 bases between. Germline assignment: CDR1 MNHEY and CDR2 SVGAGI. The CDR3 is CASNPDGFRDTQYF. The CDR3 region has the DNA TGTGCCAGCAACCCGGACGGATTCAGGGATACGCAGTATTTT.

J is TRBJ2-7 and V is TRBV18; D is undetermined. The CDR3 sequence is 15 residues long. Germline V gene sequence: CDR1 KGHSH, CDR2 LQKENI. V shed 3 bases and J shed 0 bases, with 12 bases lying between them. CDR3 bases: TGTGCCAGCTCACCGAAAACAATGAGCTCCTACGAGCAGTACGTC. It yields the protein CASSPKTMSSYEQYV.

V and J are TRBV6-2 or TRBV6-3 and TRBJ1-5, with 11 bases lining up with TRBD1. This CDR3 has 18 residues. J gave up 3 bases and V 0 bases, and 7 bases lay outside the gene matches. Germline V gene lookup returns CDR1 MNHEY and CDR2 SVGEGT. The CDR3 loop is CASSYSPDRGLPNQPQHF. The CDR3 coding sequence is TGTGCCAGCAGTTACTCGCCGGACAGGGGGCTCCCCAATCAGCCCCAGCATTTT.

This chain connects TRBV12-3 or TRBV12-4 to TRBJ1-1; 7 bases are shared with TRBD1. With V trimmed by 3 bases and J by 5 bases, 3 bases remained unmatched. The CDR3 extends over 13 amino acids. The CDR3 nucleotides read TGTGCCAGCAGTTTGTTCAGGGGGACTGAAGCTTTCTTT. Encoded protein: CASSLFRGTEAFF.

V gene TRBV6-6 combines with J gene TRBJ1-1; D gene unclear. Germline V CDR1 and CDR2: MNHNY, SVGAGI (reference sequence). The CDR3 is made up of 14 amino acids. V lost 2 bases and J lost 3, with 10 bases in between. CDR3 region: CASSYADGDTEAFF. The CDR3 DNA sequence: TGTGCCAGCAGTTACGCCGACGGGGACACTGAAGCTTTCTTT.

There are a few counts of this clone. This chain connects TRBV7-8 to TRBJ1-2; TRBD1 agrees at 7 bases. The CDR3 extends over 15 amino acids. Trimming took 6 bases from V and 0 from J; bases not matched to a gene: 7. Germline V gives CDR1 SGHVS, CDR2 FQNEAQ. DNA of the CDR3: TGTGCCAGCAGTCAGGGACAGCGAGCTAACTATGGCTACACCTTC. Translated, it gives CASSQGQRANYGYTF.

The chain uses TRBV5-1 and TRBJ1-3; unclear D gene. The CDR3 loop spans 16 amino acids. Germline loops: CDR1 SGHRS, CDR2 YFSETQ. Deletions cut 0 bases from V and 4 bases from J, with 14 bases between. The CDR3, as DNA: TGCGCCAGCAGCTTGGCATCGGAGGGAACCGGAAACACCATATATTTT. This sequence encodes CASSLASEGTGNTIYF.

This sequence joins TRBV7-2 and TRBJ2-2; TRBD1 might be the D (6 bases). This CDR3 has 15 residues. The germline V and J ends were trimmed by 6 bases and 2 bases, with 13 bases remaining between them. Germline loops: CDR1 SGHTA, CDR2 FQGNSA. CDR3 loop: CASRAPGHNTGELFF. In DNA, the CDR3 is TGTGCCAGCAGGGCGCCGGGACACAACACCGGGGAGCTGTTTTTT.

The CDR3 loop reads CASSQTGGDTQYF. CDR3 nucleotide sequence: TGTGCCAGCAGCCAGACTGGAGGGGATACGCAGTATTTT. This chain joins TRBV3-1 (or the pseudogene TRBV3-2) and TRBJ2-3; D may be TRBD2 (6 bases). The CDR3 extends over 13 amino acids. V lost 3 bases, J lost 6 bases, and 10 bases lay in between. The germline V gene has CDR1 LGHDT and CDR2 YNNKEL (reference sequence).

The sample holds one count of this clone. The gene calls are TRBV5-1 and TRBJ2-3, with D maybe TRBD2 (7 bases). The V end lost 4 bases, the J end lost 0 bases, and 18 bases lay between the germline ends. The germline V gene has CDR1 SGHRS and CDR2 YFSETQ. The CDR3 is 17 residues long. In DNA form, the CDR3 reads TGCGCCAGCAGCCCAGGACTAGGAGGGGGAAGCACAGATACGCAGTATTTT. This encodes CASSPGLGGGSTDTQYF.

The chain links TRBV5-1 to TRBJ1-2; the match to TRBD1 covers 11 bases. V shed 4 bases and J 8 bases; nucleotides not matched to a gene: 10. The CDR3 totals 15 residues. In germline, CDR1 is SGHRS, CDR2 YFSETQ. CDR3 in DNA: TGCGCCAGCAGCCTCGGACAGGGGGCGGTGCAAGGCTACACCTTC. This sequence encodes CASSLGQGAVQGYTF.

This clone was seen many times. This chain links TRBV3-1 (or the pseudogene TRBV3-2) with TRBJ2-7; weak D call: TRBD1 (6 bases). Germline loops: CDR1 LGHDT, CDR2 YNNKEL (reference sequence). Trimming stripped 6 bases from V and 6 bases from J, with 9 bases between. This CDR3 region has 11 residues. The CDR3 DNA reads as TGTGCCAGCAGGCGAGGGGGCGAGCAGTACTTC. This translates into CASRRGGEQYF.

V and J are TRBV11-2 and TRBJ1-3; unclear D gene. The V gene's germline CDR1 is SGHAT and CDR2 FQNNGV. V shed 3 bases and J shed 6 bases, with 9 bases lying between them. This CDR3 spans 13 amino acids. The CDR3 DNA reads TGTGCCAGCAGCTTGGGTCGGGAAAACACCATATATTTT. It codes for CASSLGRENTIYF.